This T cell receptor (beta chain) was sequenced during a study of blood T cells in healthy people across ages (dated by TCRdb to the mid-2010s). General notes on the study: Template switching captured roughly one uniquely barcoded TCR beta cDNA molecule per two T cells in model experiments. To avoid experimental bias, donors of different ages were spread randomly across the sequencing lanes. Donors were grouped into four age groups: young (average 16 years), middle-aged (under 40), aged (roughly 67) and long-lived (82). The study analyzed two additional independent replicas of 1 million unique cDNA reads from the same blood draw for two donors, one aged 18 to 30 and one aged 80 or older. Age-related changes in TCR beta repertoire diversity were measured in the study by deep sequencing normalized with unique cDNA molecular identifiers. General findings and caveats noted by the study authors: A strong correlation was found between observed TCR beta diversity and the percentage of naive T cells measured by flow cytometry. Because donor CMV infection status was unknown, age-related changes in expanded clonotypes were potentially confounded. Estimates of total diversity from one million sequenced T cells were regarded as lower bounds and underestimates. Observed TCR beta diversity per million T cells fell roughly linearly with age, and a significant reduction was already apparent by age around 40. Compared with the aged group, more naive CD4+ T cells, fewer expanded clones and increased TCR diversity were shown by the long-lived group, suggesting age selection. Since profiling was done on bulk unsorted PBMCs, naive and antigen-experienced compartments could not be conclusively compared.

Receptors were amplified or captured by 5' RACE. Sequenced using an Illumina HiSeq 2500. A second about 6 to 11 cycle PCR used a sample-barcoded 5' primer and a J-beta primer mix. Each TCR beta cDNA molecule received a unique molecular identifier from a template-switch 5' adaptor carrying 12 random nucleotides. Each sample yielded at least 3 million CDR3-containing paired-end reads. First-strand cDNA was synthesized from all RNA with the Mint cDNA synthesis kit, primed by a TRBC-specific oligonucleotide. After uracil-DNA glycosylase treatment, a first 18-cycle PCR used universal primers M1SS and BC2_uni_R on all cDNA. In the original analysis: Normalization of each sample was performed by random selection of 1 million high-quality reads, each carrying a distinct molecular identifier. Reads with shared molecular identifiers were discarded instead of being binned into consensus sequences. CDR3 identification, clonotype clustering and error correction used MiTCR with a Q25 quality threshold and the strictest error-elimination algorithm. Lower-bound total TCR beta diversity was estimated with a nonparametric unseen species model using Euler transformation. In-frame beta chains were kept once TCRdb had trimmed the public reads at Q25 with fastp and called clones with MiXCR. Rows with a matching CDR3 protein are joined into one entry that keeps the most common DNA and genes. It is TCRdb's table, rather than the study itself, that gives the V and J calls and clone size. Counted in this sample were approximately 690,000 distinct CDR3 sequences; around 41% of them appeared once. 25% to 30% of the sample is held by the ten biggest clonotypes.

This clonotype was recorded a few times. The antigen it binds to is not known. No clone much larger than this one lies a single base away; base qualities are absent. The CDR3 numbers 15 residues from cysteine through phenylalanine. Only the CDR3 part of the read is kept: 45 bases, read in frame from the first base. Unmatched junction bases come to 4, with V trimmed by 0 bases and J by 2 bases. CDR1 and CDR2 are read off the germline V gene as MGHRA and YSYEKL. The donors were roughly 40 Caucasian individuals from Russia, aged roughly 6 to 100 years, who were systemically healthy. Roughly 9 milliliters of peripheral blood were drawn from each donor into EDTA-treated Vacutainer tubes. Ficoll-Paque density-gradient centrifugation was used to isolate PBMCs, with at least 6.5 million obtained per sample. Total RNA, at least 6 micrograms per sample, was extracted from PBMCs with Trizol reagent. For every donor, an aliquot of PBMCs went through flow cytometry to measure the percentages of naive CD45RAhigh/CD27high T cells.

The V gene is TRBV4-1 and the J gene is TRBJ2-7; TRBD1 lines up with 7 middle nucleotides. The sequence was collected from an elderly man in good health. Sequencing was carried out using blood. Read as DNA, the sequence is TGCGCCAGCAGCCAAGATGAGGGGGCTACCTACGAGCAGTACTTC. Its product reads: CASSQDEGATYEQYF.